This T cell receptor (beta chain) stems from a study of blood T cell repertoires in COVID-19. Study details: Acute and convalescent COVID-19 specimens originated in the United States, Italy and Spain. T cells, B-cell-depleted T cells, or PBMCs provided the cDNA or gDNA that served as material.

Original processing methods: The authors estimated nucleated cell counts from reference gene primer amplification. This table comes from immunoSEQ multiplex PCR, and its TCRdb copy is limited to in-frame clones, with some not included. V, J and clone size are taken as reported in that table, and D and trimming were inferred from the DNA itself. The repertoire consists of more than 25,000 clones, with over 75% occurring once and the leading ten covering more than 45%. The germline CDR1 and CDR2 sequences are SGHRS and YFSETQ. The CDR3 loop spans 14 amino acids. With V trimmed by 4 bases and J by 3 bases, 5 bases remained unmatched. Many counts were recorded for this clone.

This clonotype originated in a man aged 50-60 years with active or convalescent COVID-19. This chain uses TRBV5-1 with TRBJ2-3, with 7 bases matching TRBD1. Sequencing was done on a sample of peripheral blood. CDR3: CASSETGWTDTQYF. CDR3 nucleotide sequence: TGCGCCAGCAGCGAGACAGGGTGGACAGATACGCAGTATTTT.